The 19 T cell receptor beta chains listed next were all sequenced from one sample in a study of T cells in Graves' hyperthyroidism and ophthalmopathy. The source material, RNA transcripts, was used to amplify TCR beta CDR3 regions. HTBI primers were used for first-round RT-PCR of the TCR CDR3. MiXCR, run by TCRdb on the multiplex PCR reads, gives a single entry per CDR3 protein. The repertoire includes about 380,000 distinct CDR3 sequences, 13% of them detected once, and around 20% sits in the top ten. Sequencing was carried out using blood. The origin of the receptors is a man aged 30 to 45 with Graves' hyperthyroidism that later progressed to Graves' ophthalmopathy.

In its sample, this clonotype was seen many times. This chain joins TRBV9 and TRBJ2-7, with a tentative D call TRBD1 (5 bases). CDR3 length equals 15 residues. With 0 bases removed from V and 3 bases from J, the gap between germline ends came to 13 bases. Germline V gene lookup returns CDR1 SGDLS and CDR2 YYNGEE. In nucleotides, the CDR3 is TGTGCCAGCAGCGTAGGCTGGAAAGGGGTCTACGAGCAGTACTTC. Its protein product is CASSVGWKGVYEQYF.

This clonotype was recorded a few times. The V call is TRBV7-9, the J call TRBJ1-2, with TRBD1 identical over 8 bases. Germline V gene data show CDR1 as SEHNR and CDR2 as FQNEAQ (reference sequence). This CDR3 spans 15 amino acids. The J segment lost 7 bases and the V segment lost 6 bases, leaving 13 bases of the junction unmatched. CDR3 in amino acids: CASSYPDRDQGGYTF. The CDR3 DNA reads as TGTGCCAGCAGTTACCCGGACAGGGACCAAGGTGGCTACACCTTC.

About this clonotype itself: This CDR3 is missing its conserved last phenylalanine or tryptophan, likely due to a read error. CDR3 protein: CASNGEFGNQPQHS. For the CDR3, the DNA is TGTGCCAGCAACGGGGAATTTGGCAATCAGCCCCAGCATTCT. The chain links TRBV7-2 to TRBJ1-5, with D unclear. V dropped 7 bases and J dropped 2 bases, with 12 bases sitting between them. This CDR3 region has 14 residues. Germline CDR1 reads SGHTA; CDR2 reads FQGNSA.

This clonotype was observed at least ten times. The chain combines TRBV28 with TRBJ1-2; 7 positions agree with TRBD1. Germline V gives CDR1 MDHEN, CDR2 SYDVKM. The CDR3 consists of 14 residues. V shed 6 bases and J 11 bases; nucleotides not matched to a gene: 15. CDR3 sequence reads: CASSPGGADGGYTF. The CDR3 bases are TGTGCCAGCAGCCCAGGGGGGGCGGATGGGGGATACACCTTC.

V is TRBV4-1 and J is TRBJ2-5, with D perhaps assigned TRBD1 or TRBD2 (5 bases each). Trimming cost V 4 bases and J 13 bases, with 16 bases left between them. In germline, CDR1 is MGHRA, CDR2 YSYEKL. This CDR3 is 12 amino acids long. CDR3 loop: CASSPTSGLLYF. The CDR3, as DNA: TGCGCCAGCAGCCCTACCTCGGGGCTCCTGTACTTC.

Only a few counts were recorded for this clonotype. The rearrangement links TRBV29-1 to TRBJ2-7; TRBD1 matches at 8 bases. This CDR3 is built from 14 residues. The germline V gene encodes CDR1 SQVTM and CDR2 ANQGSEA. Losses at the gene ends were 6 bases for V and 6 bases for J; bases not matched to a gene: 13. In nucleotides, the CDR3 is TGCAGCGTGGGACAGGTTAATTTCGAAGCCGAGCAGTACTTC. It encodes CSVGQVNFEAEQYF.

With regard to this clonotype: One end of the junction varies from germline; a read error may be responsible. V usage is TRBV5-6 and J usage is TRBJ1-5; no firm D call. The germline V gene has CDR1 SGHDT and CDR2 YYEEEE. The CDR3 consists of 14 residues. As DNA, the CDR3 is TGTGCCAACAGCTTGCGGGGTAGCAATCAGCCCCAGCATTTT. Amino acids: CANSLRGSNQPQHF.

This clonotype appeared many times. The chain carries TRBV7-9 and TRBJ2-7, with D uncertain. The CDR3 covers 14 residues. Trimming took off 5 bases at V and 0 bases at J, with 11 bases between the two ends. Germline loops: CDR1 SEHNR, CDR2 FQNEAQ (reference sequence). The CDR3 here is CASSTELDSYEQYF. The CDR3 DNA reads TGTGCCAGCAGCACTGAACTGGACTCCTACGAGCAGTACTTC. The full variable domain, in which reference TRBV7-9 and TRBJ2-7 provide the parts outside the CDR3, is DTGVSQNPRHKITKRGQNVTFRCDPISEHNRLYWYRQTLGQGPEFLTYFQNEAQLEKSRLLSDRFSAERPKGSFSTLEIQRTEQGDSAMYLCASSTELDSYEQYFGPGTRLTVT.

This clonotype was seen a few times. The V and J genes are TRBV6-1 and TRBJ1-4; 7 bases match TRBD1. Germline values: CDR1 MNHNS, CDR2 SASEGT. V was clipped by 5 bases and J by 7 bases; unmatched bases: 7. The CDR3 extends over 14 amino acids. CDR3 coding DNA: TGTGCCAGCAGTCGACAGGGAGATCGTGAAAAACTGTTTTTT. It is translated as CASSRQGDREKLFF.

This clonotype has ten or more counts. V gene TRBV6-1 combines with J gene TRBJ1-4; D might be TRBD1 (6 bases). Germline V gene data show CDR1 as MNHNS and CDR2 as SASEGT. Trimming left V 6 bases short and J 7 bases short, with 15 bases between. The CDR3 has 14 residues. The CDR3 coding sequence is TGTGCCAGCAGCCCACAGGGAACAGGTGAAAAACTGTTTTTT. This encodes CASSPQGTGEKLFF.

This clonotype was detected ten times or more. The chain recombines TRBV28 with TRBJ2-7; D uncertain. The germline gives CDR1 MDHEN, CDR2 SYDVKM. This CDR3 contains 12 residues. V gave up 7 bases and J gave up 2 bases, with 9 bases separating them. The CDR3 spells CASNTATYEQYF. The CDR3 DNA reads TGTGCCAGCAATACGGCTACCTACGAGCAGTACTTC.

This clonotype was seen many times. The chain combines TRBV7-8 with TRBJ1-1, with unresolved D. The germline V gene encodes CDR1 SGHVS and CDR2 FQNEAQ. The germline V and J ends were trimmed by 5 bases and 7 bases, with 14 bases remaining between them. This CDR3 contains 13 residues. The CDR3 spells CASSPRFRLEAFF. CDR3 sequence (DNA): TGTGCCAGCAGCCCCCGTTTCCGCCTTGAAGCTTTCTTT.

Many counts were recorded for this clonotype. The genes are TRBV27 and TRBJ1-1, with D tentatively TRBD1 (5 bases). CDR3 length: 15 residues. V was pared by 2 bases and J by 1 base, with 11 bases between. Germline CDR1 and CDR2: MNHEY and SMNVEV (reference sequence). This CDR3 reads CASSLTPGRNTEAFF. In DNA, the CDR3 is TGTGCCAGCAGTTTAACCCCGGGACGGAACACTGAAGCTTTCTTT.

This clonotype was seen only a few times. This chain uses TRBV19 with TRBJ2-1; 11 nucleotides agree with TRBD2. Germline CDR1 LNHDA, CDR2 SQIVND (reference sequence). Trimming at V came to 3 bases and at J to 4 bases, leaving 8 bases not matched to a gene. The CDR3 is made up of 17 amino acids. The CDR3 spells CASSISLAGGQYNEQFF. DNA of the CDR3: TGTGCCAGTAGTATCTCGCTAGCGGGGGGCCAGTACAATGAGCAGTTCTTC.

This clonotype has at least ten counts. CDR3 nucleotide sequence: TGTGCCAGCAGCTGGGACAGGGTCACTGAAGCTTTCTTT. This encodes CASSWDRVTEAFF. This chain joins TRBV7-9 and TRBJ1-1, with TRBD1 matching 9 bases. CDR1 is SEHNR, CDR2 FQNEAQ, per germline (reference sequence). The ends lost 4 bases at V and 4 bases at J; junction bases unmatched: 1. The CDR3 is 13 residues long.

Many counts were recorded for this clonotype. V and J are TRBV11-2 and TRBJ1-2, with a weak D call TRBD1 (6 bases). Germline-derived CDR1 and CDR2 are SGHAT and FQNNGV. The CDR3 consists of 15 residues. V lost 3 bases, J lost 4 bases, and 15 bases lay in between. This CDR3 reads CASSFGLGGTYGYTF. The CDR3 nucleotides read TGTGCCAGCAGCTTTGGACTAGGGGGTACCTATGGCTACACCTTC.

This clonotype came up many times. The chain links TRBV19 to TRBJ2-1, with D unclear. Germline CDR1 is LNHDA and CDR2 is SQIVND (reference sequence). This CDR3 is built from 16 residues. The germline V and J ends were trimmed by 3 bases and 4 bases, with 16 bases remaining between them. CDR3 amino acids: CASSISSPGLYNEQFF. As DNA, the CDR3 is TGTGCCAGTAGTATCTCCTCACCGGGCCTTTACAATGAGCAGTTCTTC.

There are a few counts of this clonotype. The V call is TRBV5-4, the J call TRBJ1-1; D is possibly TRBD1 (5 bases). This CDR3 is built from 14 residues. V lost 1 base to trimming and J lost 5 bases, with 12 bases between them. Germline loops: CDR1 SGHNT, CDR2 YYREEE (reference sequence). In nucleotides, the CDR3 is TGTGCCAGCAGCTTGAATAGGGGTGGTACTGAAGCTTTCTTT. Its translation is CASSLNRGGTEAFF.

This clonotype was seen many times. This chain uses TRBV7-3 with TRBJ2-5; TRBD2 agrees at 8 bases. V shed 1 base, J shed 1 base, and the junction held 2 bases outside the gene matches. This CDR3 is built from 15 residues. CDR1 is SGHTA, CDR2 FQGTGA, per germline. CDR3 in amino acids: CASSLMSGSQETQYF. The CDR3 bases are TGTGCCAGCAGCTTAATGAGCGGGAGCCAAGAGACCCAGTACTTC.